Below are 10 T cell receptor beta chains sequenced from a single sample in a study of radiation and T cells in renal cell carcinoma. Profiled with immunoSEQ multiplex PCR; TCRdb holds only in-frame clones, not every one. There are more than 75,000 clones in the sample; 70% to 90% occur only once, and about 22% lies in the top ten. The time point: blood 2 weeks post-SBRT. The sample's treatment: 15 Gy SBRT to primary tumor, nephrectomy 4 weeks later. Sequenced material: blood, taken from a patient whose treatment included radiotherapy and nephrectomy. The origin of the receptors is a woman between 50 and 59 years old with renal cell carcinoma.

CDR3 sequence reads: CASSQDSRENTQYF. Here the CDR3 DNA reads TGTGCCAGCAGCCAAGATTCGCGGGAGAATACGCAGTATTTT. The chain is built from TRBV4-2 and TRBJ2-3, with 7 bases that match TRBD2. V lost 0 bases and J lost 7; bases outside the gene matches: 4. In germline, CDR1 is LGHNA, CDR2 YNFKEQ. CDR3 size: 14 residues.

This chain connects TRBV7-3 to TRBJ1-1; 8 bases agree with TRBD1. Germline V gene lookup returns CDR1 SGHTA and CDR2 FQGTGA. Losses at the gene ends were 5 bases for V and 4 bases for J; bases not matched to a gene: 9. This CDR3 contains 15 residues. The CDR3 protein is CASSREFTGGTEAFF. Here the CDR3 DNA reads TGTGCCAGCAGCCGAGAATTTACAGGGGGCACTGAAGCTTTCTTT. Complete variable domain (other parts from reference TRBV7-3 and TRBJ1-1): GAGVSQTPSNKVTEKGKYVELRCDPISGHTALYWYRQSLGQGPEFLIYFQGTGAADDSGLPNDRFFAVRPEGSVSTLKIQRTERGDSAVYLCASSREFTGGTEAFFGQGTRLTVV.

This CDR3 reads CASSLTGQSYNEQFF. The CDR3 DNA reads as TGTGCCAGCAGCTTAACGGGACAGTCCTACAATGAGCAGTTCTTC. The chain is built from TRBV7-2 and TRBJ2-1; 7 nucleotides match TRBD1. The CDR3 spans 15 residues. Trimming removed 2 bases from V and 1 base from J; junction bases left unmatched: 2. Germline V gives CDR1 SGHTA, CDR2 FQGNSA.

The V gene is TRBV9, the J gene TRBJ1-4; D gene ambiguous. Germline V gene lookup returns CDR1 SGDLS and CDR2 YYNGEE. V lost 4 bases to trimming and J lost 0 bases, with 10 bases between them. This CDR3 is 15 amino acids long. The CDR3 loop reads CASSPISATNEKLFF. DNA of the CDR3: TGTGCCAGCAGCCCCATCAGTGCAACTAATGAAAAACTGTTTTTT.

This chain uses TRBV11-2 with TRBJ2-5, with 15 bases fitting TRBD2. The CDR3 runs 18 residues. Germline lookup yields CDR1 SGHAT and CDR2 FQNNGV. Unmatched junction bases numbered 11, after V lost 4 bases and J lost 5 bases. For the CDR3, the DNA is TGTGCCAGCAGCTCAGGTGGACTAGCGGGGGGGTTGCGGGAGACCCAGTACTTC. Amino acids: CASSSGGLAGGLRETQYF.

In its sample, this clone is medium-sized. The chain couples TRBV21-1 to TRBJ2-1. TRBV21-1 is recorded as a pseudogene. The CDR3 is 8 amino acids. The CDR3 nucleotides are TGTGCCAGCAGCATTTGGTTCTTC. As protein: CASSIWFF.

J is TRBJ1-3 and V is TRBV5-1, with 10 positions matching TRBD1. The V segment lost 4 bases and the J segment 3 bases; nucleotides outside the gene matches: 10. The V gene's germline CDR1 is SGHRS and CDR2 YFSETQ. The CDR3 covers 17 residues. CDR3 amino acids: CASSRTGTGEGGNTIYF. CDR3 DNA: TGCGCCAGCAGCCGTACCGGGACAGGGGAAGGTGGAAACACCATATATTTT. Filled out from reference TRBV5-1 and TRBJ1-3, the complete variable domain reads KAGVTQTPRYLIKTRGQQVTLSCSPISGHRSVSWYQQTPGQGLQFLFEYFSETQRNKGNFPGRFSGRQFSNSRSEMNVSTLELGDSALYLCASSRTGTGEGGNTIYFGEGSWLTVV.

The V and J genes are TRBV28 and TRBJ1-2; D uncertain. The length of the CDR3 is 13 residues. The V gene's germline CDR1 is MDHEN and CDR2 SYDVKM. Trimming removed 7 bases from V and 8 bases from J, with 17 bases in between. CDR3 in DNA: TGTGCCAGCACCCAGCTACACGCTCGAGGCTACACCTTC. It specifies CASTQLHARGYTF.

CDR3 amino acids: CARSLAQGFGETQYF. CDR3 DNA: TGTGCCAGAAGCTTGGCACAGGGTTTCGGAGAGACCCAGTACTTC. The chain employs TRBV7-5 and TRBJ2-5; the D call in the table, TRBD1, was not verified against the DNA. TRBV7-5 is a listed pseudogene. The CDR3 is 15 amino acids.

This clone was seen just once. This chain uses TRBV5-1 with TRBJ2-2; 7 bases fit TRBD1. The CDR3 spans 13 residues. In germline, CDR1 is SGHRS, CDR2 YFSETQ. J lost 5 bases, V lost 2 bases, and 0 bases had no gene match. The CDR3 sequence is CASSLQGTGELFF. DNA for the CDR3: TGCGCCAGCAGCTTACAGGGGACCGGGGAGCTGTTTTTT.